These 9 T cell receptor beta chains were sequenced from one sample in a study of blood T cells in healthy people across ages. Through a sample-barcoded 5' primer and a J-beta primer mix, a second PCR was run for about 6 to 12 cycles. TCRdb re-called the 5' RACE reads through MiXCR, storing one row per CDR3 protein. The table lists 1.5 million to 2 million distinct CDR3 sequences, over 25% of them singletons. Sequences were obtained from blood. Every receptor here comes from a woman in her twenties or thirties in good health.

The table lists this clonotype with a few counts. CDR3 sequence reads: CMCGISPETQYF. DNA for the CDR3: TGCATGTGCGGGATCTCCCCAGAGACCCAGTACTTC. The chain joins TRBV20-1 to TRBJ2-5; possible D gene TRBD2, 6 bases. Germline V CDR1 and CDR2: DFQATT, SNEGSKA (reference sequence). The CDR3 has 12 residues.

This clonotype has just a few counts. The V gene is TRBV20-1, the J gene TRBJ1-2, with D possibly matching TRBD1 (5 bases). The ends were cut back, 1 base at V and 7 bases at J, with 22 bases in the middle. There are 16 residues in the CDR3. Per germline, CDR1 DFQATT and CDR2 SNEGSKA (reference sequence). In DNA form, the CDR3 reads TGCAGTGCTAGAGTAACCAAGCAGGGAGCCCGTGGTGGCTACACCTTC. Residues: CSARVTKQGARGGYTF.

In its sample, this clonotype was seen many times. CDR3 residues: CASSQDRRARYLYEQYF. The CDR3 DNA sequence: TGTGCCAGCAGCCAAGATCGTCGGGCCCGATACCTCTACGAGCAGTACTTC. The rearrangement links TRBV3-1 to TRBJ2-7; no clear D. Trimming shortened V by 0 bases and J by 3 bases, and 18 bases separated the two germline ends. Germline CDR1 reads LGHDT; CDR2 reads YNNKEL (reference sequence). The CDR3 has 17 residues.

Worth noting for this clonotype: A read error may account for a junction end that differs from germline. The rearrangement links TRBV5-1 to TRBJ1-1, with 9 nucleotides matching TRBD1. CDR1 is SGHRS, CDR2 YFSETQ, per germline. The length of the CDR3 is 16 residues. This CDR3 is CASNLAKTGGGTEAFF. The CDR3 region has the DNA TGCGCCAGCAACTTGGCCAAGACAGGGGGGGGTACTGAAGCTTTCTTT.

Note on this clonotype: With a much larger clone just one base away, this may be a read error. The rearrangement uses TRBV10-3 and TRBJ2-5, with 8 bases identical to TRBD2. The J call may be incorrect, as the DNA end agrees better with TRBJ2-7. The CDR3 has 14 residues. CDR1 and CDR2 (germline): ENHRY, SYGVKD. DNA of the CDR3: TGTGCCATCAGAATGGCGGGAGGAATCGACGAGCAGTACTTC. This translates into CAIRMAGGIDEQYF.

This clonotype appeared many times. The V call is TRBV5-1, the J call TRBJ2-1; 11 nucleotides match TRBD1. The germline CDR1 and CDR2 sequences are SGHRS and YFSETQ. V shed 0 bases, J shed 8 bases, and the junction held 10 bases outside the gene matches. CDR3 size: 17 residues. CDR3 coding DNA: TGCGCCAGCAGCTTGGTCCCCCGACGGACAGGGGGCGATGAGCAGTTCTTC. Translated: CASSLVPRRTGGDEQFF. The full variable domain, in which reference TRBV5-1 and TRBJ2-1 provide the parts outside the CDR3, is KAGVTQTPRYLIKTRGQQVTLSCSPISGHRSVSWYQQTPGQGLQFLFEYFSETQRNKGNFPGRFSGRQFSNSRSEMNVSTLELGDSALYLCASSLVPRRTGGDEQFFGPGTRLTVL.

About this clonotype: This may arise from a read error, as a much more abundant clone is one base away. The CDR3 DNA follows: TGTGCCATCCGGGACGATGGCAATAAGCAGTTCTTC. Protein sequence: CAIRDDGNKQFF. V is TRBV12-3 or TRBV12-4 and J is TRBJ2-1; D tentatively reads TRBD1 or TRBD2 (5 bases each). The CDR3 extends over 12 amino acids.

This chain links TRBV7-9 with TRBJ2-5; D is undetermined. The DNA matches TRBJ2-7 better at its end, which makes the J call doubtful. This CDR3 is built from 14 residues. Germline values: CDR1 SEHNR, CDR2 FQNEAQ (reference sequence). The CDR3, as DNA: TGTGCCAGCAGCAACTCAATACGTACCTTCGAGCAGTACTTC. Protein: CASSNSIRTFEQYF.

A word on this clonotype: Compared with germline, one end of the junction differs, possibly owing to a read error. The rearrangement links TRBV20-1 to TRBJ1-1; TRBD1 aligns across 11 bases. The germline CDR1 and CDR2 sequences are DFQATT and SNEGSKA (reference sequence). The CDR3 covers 16 residues. In DNA form, the CDR3 reads TGCAGCGCTACTTTGGACAGGGGGCCCCTAAACACTGAAGCTTTCTTT. Translated: CSATLDRGPLNTEAFF.